The 2 T cell receptor beta chains below were found in one sample sequenced in a study of blood T cell repertoires in COVID-19 (dated by TCRdb to 2018 to 2020). The method behind the library was the immunoSEQ multiplex PCR assay. Entries here come from immuneACCESS through TCRdb and include only in-frame sequences with V and J called. Some clones fail to appear in such tables; in the studies checked, an unresolved V gene covers under half of the shortfall, and the cause of the remainder is unknown. Across this sample there are some 130,000 clones, with over 60% seen only once. The top ten constitute over 1.5% of the sample. The specimen was peripheral blood. These receptors came from a woman in her seventies with acute or convalescent COVID-19.

This clone came up a few times. The chain employs TRBV28 and TRBJ2-7; 12 nucleotides agree with TRBD2. This CDR3 is built from 13 residues. The junction had 8 bases not matched to a gene; V was cut back by 4 bases and J by 13 bases. The germline V gene encodes CDR1 MDHEN and CDR2 SYDVKM. This CDR3 is CASSSGTSGPPYF. The CDR3 DNA follows: TGTGCCAGCAGTTCCGGGACTAGCGGGCCCCCTTACTTC.

Of note for this clone: Different DNA sequences within this sample yield the same CDR3. The chain recombines TRBV18 with TRBJ2-5, with TRBD1 matching over 9 bases. The CDR3 covers 14 residues. J was trimmed by 5 bases and V by 6 bases; bases with no gene match: 7. Germline-derived CDR1 and CDR2 are KGHSH and LQKENI. The CDR3 sequence: CASSPGTGRETQYF. The CDR3 DNA follows: TGTGCCAGCTCCCCAGGGACAGGGCGGGAGACCCAGTACTTC. Complete variable domain (other parts from reference TRBV18 and TRBJ2-5): NAGVMQNPRHLVRRRGQEARLRCSPMKGHSHVYWYRQLPEEGLKFMVYLQKENIIDESGMPKERFSAEFPKEGPSILRIQQVVRGDSAAYFCASSPGTGRETQYFGPGTRLLVL.